This TCR beta chain is drawn from a study of metastatic and nonmetastatic thyroid tumors. Study at large: Repertoires from malignant and benign thyroid patients were compared across blood and tumor or nodule tissue.

The CDR3 extends over 14 amino acids. Unmatched junction bases numbered 2, after V lost 2 bases and J lost 7 bases. Germline V gene data show CDR1 as SGHNT and CDR2 as YENEEA. How the authors handled the data: Using the CDR3 differences seen across clinicopathological groups, the authors built a distant-metastasis classifier for papillary thyroid cancer, which was meant to discriminate distant-metastatic patients. TCRdb re-called the PCR reads through MiXCR. TCRdb's processing, not the study's, gives the V and J calls here. The data contain about 39,000 clones, 16% of them singletons. Thyroid surgery took place with no prior treatment in any patient. This clone showed up many times.

V is TRBV11-3 and J is TRBJ1-4; 9 nucleotides match TRBD1. Sequencing input: blood. This receptor was obtained from a female donor with papillary thyroid cancer or a benign thyroid nodule (not recorded which). Some clones in this sample may be carry-over from other donors' samples. The CDR3 nucleotides read TGTGCCAGCAGCTTAACAGGGGGCGCTGAAAAACTGTTTTTT. It encodes CASSLTGGAEKLFF.